The clone carrying this T cell receptor beta chain was seen only a few times. The antigen is undetermined. Data came from immunoSEQ multiplex PCR; TCRdb stores just in-frame clones and leaves some out. The table has 180,000 or so clones, roughly nine tenths seen once. The CDR3 has 17 amino acids. Germline assignment: CDR1 MDHEN and CDR2 SYDVKM. Trimming took 6 bases from V and 0 from J; bases not matched to a gene: 9. The record originates from a study of cytomegalovirus exposure and HLA in healthy donors. Study-wide results and limits: According to a subsequent analysis, TCR clusters identified in the first cohort showed a tendency to co-occur across the approximately 110 validation repertoires. The study flagged around 160 TCR beta chains as cytomegalovirus-associated.

The origin of this receptor is a man aged 18 to 30 in good health and CMV-seropositive. Sequencing was carried out using PBMCs. The gene calls are TRBV28 and TRBJ1-5; TRBD1 aligns across 9 bases. CDR3 in DNA: TGTGCCAGCAGCCCAACTGGGACAGGGCTTAGCAATCAGCCCCAGCATTTT. Translating it yields CASSPTGTGLSNQPQHF.